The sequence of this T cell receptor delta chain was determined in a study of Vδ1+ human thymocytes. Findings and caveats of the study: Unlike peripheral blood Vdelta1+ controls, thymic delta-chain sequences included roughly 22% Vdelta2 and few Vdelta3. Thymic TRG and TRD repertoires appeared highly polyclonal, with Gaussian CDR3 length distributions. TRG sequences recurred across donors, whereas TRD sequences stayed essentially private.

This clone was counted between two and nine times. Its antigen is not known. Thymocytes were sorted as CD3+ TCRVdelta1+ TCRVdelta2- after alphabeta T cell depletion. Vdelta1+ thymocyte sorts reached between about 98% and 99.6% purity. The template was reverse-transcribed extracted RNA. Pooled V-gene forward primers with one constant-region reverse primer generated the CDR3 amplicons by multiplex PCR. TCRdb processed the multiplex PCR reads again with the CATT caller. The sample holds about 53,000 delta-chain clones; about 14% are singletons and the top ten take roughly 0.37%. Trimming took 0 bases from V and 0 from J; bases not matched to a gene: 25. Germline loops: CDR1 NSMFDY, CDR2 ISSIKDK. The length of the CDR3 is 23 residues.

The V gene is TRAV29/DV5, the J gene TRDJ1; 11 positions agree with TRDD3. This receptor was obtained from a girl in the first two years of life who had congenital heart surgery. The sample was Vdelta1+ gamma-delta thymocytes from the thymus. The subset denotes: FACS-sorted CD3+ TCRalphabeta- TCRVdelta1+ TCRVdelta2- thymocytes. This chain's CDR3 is CAASAFSDRYWGIWDKYTDKLIF. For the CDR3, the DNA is TGTGCAGCAAGCGCTTTTTCTGATAGGTACTGGGGGATATGGGATAAGTACACCGATAAACTCATCTTT.